Below are 2 T cell receptor beta chains sequenced from a single sample in a study of naive and memory T cell subsets. Study outcomes and limitations: Especially in CD8 cells, naive repertoires contained a few larger clonotypes, possibly CD45RA-re-expressing memory cells.

The beta constant-region primer was an equimolar mix of two oligonucleotides covering TRBC1 and TRBC2. Ligated cDNA was amplified by four rounds of PCR with nested alpha and beta constant-region primers and SP2. Using its own MiXCR run on the UMI-ligation and nested PCR reads, TCRdb lists one record per CDR3 protein. The repertoire holds under 150,000 distinct CDR3 sequences, 15% to 20% seen once, with approximately 0.58% in the top ten. These receptors' targets are unknown. The sequencing sample was made of naive CD8+ T cells from blood. The receptor set was obtained from a human donor in good health.

This rearrangement joins TRBV29-1 to TRBJ1-2; D remains unclear. Germline V gene data show CDR1 as SQVTM and CDR2 as ANQGSEA. V lost 3 bases and J lost 5, with 16 bases in between. This CDR3 comprises 14 residues. The CDR3 DNA is TGCAGCGTTGAGACCTACCTTATGCCATATGGCTACACCTTC. Residues: CSVETYLMPYGYTF.

This clonotype turned up a few times. This chain joins TRBV20-1 and TRBJ2-5; TRBD2 is a possible D gene (6 bases). The CDR3 covers 14 residues. Looked up from germline, CDR1 is DFQATT and CDR2 is SNEGSKA (reference sequence). The V gene lost 3 bases and the J gene lost 3 bases, with 14 bases spanning the gap. The CDR3 coding sequence is TGCAGTGCTAGGGACGGTAGCGGAGAAGAGACCCAGTACTTC. It codes for CSARDGSGEETQYF.